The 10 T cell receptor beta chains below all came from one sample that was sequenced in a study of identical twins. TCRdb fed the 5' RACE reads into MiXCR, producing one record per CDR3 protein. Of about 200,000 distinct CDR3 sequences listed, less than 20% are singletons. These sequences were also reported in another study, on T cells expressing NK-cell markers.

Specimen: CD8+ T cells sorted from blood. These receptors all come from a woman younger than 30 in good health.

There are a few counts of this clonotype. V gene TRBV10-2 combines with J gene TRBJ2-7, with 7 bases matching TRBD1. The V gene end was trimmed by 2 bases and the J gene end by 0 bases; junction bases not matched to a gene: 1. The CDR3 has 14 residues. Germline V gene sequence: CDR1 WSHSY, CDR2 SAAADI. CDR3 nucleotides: TGCGCCAGCAGTGAGGGGGACAGCTCCTACGAGCAGTACTTC. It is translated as CASSEGDSSYEQYF.

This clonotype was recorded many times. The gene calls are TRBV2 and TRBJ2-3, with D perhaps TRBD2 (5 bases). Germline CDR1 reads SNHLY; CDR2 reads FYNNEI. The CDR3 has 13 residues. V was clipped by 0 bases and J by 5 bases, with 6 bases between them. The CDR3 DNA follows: TGTGCCAGCAGTGAAGCGCGGGTAGATACGCAGTATTTT. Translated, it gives CASSEARVDTQYF.

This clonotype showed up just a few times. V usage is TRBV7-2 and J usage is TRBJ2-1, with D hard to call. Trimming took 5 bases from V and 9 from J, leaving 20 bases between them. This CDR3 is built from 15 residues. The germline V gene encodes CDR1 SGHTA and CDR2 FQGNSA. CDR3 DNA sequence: TGTGCCAGCAGCCCCGCCGGGCCTTACATCGGTGAGCAGTTCTTC. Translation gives CASSPAGPYIGEQFF.

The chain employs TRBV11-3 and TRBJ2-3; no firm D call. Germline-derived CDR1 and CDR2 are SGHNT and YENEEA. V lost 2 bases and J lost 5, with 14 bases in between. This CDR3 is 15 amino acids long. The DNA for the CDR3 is TGTGCCAGCAGCTTATATTCTGGCGGCCTAGATACGCAGTATTTT. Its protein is CASSLYSGGLDTQYF.

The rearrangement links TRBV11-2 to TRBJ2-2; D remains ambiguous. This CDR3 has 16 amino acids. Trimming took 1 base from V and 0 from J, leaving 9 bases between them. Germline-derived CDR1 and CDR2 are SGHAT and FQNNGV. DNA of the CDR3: TGTGCCAGCAGCTTAGTTCTAGACTCGAACACCGGGGAGCTGTTTTTT. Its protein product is CASSLVLDSNTGELFF.

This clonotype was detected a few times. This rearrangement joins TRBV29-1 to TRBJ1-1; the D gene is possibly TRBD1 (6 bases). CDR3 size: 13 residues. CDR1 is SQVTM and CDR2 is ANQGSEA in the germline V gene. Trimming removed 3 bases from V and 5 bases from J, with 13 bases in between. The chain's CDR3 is CSVEGGAYTEAFF. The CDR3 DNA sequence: TGCAGCGTTGAGGGGGGCGCTTATACTGAAGCTTTCTTT.

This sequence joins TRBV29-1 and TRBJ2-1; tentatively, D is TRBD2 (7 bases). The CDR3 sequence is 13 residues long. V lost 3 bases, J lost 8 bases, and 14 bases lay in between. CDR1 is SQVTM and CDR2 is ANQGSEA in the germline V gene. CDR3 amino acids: CSVDLRGADEQFF. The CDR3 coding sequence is TGCAGCGTTGATTTACGGGGGGCCGATGAGCAGTTCTTC.

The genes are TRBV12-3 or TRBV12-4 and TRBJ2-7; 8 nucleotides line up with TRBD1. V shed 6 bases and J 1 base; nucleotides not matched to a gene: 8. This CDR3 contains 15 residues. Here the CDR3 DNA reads TGTGCCAGCAGCCTCCGGGACAGGCCTTCCTACGAGCAGTACTTC. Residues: CASSLRDRPSYEQYF.

The CDR3 sequence: CASSGSGKGQFF. In DNA, the CDR3 is TGTGCCAGCAGCGGTAGCGGGAAAGGGCAGTTCTTC. The chain recombines TRBV9 with TRBJ2-1; 8 positions match TRBD2. The CDR3 sequence is 12 residues long. Losses at the gene ends were 3 bases for V and 12 bases for J; bases not matched to a gene: 5. Per germline, CDR1 SGDLS and CDR2 YYNGEE.

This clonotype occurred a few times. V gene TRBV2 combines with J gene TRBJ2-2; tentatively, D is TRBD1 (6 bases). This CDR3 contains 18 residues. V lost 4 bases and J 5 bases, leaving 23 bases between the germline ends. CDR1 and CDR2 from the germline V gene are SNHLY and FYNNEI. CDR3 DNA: TGTGCCAGCAGTGGAATCAGGGGCCACTTCGAGGATACCGGGGAGCTGTTTTTT. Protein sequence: CASSGIRGHFEDTGELFF.